This T cell receptor (beta chain) comes out of a study of identical twins. This CDR3 comprises 13 residues. Germline-derived CDR1 and CDR2 are SQVTM and ANQGSEA. Trimming removed 7 bases from V and 8 bases from J, with 20 bases in between. This clonotype was observed a few times. What it binds is not known. The study's findings and limits: Cord blood beta clonotypes present at high abundance carried fewer insertions; no such pattern appeared in memory repertoires.

TCRdb reprocessed the 5' RACE reads with MiXCR, giving one entry per CDR3 protein. The data hold roughly 490,000 distinct CDR3 sequences, with 14% observed a single time. This sample also belongs to another study, concerning yellow fever vaccine responses in identical twins.

The chain has TRBV29-1 and TRBJ1-2, with a weak D call TRBD1 (5 bases). Sequencing input: CD4+ T cells sorted from blood. This sequence was found in a woman aged 18-35 years in good health. Here the CDR3 DNA reads TGCAGCGCCAACACTCAGGGTTCCTGGGGCTACACCTTC. Translating it yields CSANTQGSWGYTF.